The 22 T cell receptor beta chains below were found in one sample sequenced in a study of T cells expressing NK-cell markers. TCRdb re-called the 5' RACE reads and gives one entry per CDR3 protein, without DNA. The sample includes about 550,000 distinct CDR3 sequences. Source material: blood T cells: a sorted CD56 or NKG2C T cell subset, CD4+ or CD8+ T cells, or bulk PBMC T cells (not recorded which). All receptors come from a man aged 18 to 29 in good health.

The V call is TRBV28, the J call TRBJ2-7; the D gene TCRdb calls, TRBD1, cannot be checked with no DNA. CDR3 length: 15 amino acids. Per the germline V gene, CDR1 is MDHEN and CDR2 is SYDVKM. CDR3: CATILPGQPSYEQYF.

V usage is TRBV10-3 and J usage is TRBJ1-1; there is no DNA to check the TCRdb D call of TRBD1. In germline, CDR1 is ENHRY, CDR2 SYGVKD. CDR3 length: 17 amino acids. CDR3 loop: CAISERTGSPLNTEAFF.

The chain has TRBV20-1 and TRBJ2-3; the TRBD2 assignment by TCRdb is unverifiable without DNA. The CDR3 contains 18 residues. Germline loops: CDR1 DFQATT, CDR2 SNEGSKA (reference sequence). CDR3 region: CSARDRRLAGEWTDTQYF.

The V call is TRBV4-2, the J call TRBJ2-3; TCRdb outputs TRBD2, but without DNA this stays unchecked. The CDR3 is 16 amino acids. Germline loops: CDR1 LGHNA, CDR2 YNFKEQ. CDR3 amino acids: CASSPRPGTYTDTQYF.

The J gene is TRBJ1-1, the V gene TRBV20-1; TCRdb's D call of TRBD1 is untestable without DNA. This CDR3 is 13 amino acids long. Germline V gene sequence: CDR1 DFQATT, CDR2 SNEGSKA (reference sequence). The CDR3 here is CSATTGLNTEAFF.

The CDR3 loop reads CASSTVGGQYNEQFF. The rearrangement joins TRBV6-2 or TRBV6-3 to TRBJ2-1; TCRdb gives TRBD1 as the D gene, but with no DNA this cannot be confirmed. Germline V gene data show CDR1 as MNHEY and CDR2 as SVGEGT. This CDR3 has 15 amino acids.

The CDR3 protein is CSATSPTPPETQYF. V and J are TRBV20-1 and TRBJ2-5. Germline values: CDR1 DFQATT, CDR2 SNEGSKA (reference sequence). The CDR3 is made up of 14 amino acids.

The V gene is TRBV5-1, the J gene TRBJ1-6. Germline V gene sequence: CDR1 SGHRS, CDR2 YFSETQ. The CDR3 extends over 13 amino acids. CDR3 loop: CASSLAQGSPLHF.

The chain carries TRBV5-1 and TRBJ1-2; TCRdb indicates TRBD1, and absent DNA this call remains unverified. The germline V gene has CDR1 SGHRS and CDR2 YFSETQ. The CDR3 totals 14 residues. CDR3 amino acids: CASSSQGINYGYTF.

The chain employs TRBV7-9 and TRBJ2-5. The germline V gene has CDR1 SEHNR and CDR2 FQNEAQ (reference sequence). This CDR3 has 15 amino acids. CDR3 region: CASSLSSLLEETQYF.

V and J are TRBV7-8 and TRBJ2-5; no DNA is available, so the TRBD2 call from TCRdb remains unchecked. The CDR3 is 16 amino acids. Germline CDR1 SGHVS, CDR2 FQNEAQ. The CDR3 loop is CASSPPGSRLKETQYF.

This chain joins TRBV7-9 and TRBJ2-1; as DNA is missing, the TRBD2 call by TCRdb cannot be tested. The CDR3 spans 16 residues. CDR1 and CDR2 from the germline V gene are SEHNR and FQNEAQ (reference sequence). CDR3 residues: CASSPPLAGGGNEQFF.

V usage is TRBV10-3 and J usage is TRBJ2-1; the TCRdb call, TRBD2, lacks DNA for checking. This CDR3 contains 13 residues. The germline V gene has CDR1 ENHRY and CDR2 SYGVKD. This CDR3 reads CAISSGTAGEQFF.

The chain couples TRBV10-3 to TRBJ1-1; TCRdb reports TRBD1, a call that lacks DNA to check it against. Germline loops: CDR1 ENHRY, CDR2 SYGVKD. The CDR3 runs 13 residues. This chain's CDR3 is CAISLGQNTEAFF.

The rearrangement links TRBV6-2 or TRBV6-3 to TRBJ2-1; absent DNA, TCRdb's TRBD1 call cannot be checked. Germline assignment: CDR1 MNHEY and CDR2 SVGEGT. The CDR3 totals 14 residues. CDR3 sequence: CASSPFQGWDEQFF.

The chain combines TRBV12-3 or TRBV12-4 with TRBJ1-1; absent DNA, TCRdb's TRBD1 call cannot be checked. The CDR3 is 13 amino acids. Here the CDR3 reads CASSPDGGTEAFF.

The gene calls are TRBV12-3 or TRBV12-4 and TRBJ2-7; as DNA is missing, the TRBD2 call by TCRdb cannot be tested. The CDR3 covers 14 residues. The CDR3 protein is CASSSSGLEVVQYF.

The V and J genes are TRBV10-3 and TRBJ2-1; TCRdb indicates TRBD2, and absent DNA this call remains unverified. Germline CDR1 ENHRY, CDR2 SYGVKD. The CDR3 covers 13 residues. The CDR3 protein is CAIRALAGDEQFF.

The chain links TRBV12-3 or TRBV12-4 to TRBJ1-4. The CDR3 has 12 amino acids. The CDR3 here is CASSLGYEKLFF.

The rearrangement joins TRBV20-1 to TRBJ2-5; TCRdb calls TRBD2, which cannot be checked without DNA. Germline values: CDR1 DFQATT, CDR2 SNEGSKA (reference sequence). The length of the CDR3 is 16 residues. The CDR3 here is CSARIPGLARSETQYF.

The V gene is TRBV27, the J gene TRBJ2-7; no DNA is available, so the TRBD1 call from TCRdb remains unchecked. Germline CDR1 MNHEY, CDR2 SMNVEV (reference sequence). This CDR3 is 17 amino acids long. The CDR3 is CASNRLGTGANPYEQYF.

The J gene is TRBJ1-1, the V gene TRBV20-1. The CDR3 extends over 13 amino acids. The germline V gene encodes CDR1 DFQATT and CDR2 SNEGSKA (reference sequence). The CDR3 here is CSALPTVNTEAFF.